Each of the 8 T cell receptor beta chains below was sequenced from the same sample in a study of PD-L1 blockade in urothelial cancer. Libraries were prepared by immunoSEQ multiplex PCR; TCRdb keeps only in-frame clonotypes and omits some of them. The sample carries roughly 130,000 clones, approximately 84% recorded once. As to time point: pretreatment peripheral blood. Sequenced here: PBMCs, sampled around atezolizumab (anti-PD-L1) treatment. Receptors originate from a man between 45 and 60 years old with urothelial cancer.

At least ten counts were recorded for this clone. This sequence joins TRBV15 and TRBJ2-6; possibly TRBD2 for D (6 bases). V was trimmed by 5 bases and J by 1 base, leaving 15 bases between them. Germline V gives CDR1 LNHNV, CDR2 YYDKDF (reference sequence). The CDR3 totals 17 residues. Here the CDR3 DNA reads TGTGCCACCAGCCCCCTCGGTAGCGGATCTGGGGCCAACGTCCTGACTTTC. As protein: CATSPLGSGSGANVLTF.

The V gene is TRBV11-2, the J gene TRBJ2-2, with 8 bases identical to TRBD1. Germline loops: CDR1 SGHAT, CDR2 FQNNGV. The V gene end was trimmed by 7 bases and the J gene end by 4 bases; junction bases not matched to a gene: 11. This CDR3 has 16 residues. CDR3 in DNA: TGTGCCAGCACCCACCCGCGGACAGGGACCACCGGGGAGCTGTTTTTT. Protein product: CASTHPRTGTTGELFF.

The genes are TRBV6-1 and TRBJ1-2; the match to TRBD1 covers 7 bases. This CDR3 comprises 12 residues. Unmatched junction bases numbered 2, after V lost 3 bases and J lost 7 bases. Germline V gene lookup returns CDR1 MNHNS and CDR2 SASEGT. This CDR3 reads CASSETGPGYTF. CDR3 sequence (DNA): TGTGCCAGCAGTGAGACAGGGCCTGGCTACACCTTC.

The chain is built from TRBV18 and TRBJ2-7; TRBD2 is a possible D gene (6 bases). The germline gives CDR1 KGHSH, CDR2 LQKENI. This CDR3 spans 14 amino acids. Trimming stripped 5 bases from V and 3 bases from J, with 14 bases between. CDR3 DNA sequence: TGTGCCAGCTCAGACCGCGGGAACCACTACGAGCAGTACTTC. Protein: CASSDRGNHYEQYF.

The V call is TRBV19, the J call TRBJ2-3; no reliable D call. V was clipped by 1 base and J by 0 bases, with 20 bases between them. The CDR3 runs 19 residues. CDR1 is LNHDA, CDR2 SQIVND, per germline (reference sequence). The CDR3, as DNA: TGTGCCAGTAGTATAGGAGCTCGAGCTATGCGGAGTAGCACAGATACGCAGTATTTT. This codes for CASSIGARAMRSSTDTQYF.

The chain recombines TRBV7-9 with TRBJ2-1; D possibly corresponds to TRBD2 (5 bases). In germline, CDR1 is SEHNR, CDR2 FQNEAQ (reference sequence). V lost 2 bases and J lost 5, with 10 bases in between. The CDR3 has 14 amino acids. Written as DNA, the CDR3 is TGTGCCAGCAGCTTAAGGGAGACCCACAATGAGCAGTTCTTC. It translates to CASSLRETHNEQFF.

The CDR3 loop reads CATSRGLGEKLFF. The CDR3 region has the DNA TGTGCCACCAGCAGGGGGCTAGGTGAAAAACTGTTTTTT. The chain uses TRBV15 and TRBJ1-4, with TRBD1 as a possible D gene (5 bases). V was pared by 3 bases and J by 7 bases, with 9 bases between. The CDR3 extends over 13 amino acids. CDR1 is LNHNV and CDR2 is YYDKDF in the germline V gene (reference sequence).

The chain is built from TRBV6-5 and TRBJ2-7, with D possibly being TRBD1 (6 bases). Trimming pared 6 bases from V and 4 bases from J, leaving 16 bases between. The CDR3 consists of 14 residues. Germline CDR1 and CDR2: MNHEY and SVGAGI. The CDR3 loop is CASRKTGVRYEQYF. The DNA of the CDR3 is TGTGCCAGCAGGAAGACAGGAGTCAGGTACGAGCAGTACTTC.